These 12 T cell receptor beta chains originate from one sample sequenced in a study of cytomegalovirus exposure and HLA in healthy donors. It was with 60 Vbeta and 13 Jbeta primers that the PCR ran. Sequencing was performed with immunoSEQ multiplex PCR; in TCRdb, only in-frame clones are kept and a portion is missing. The data show about 65,000 clones, approximately 80% seen once. Sequencing was carried out using PBMCs. The receptors stem from a girl between 5 and 17 years old in good health and CMV-seropositive.

This clone was counted a single time. J is TRBJ2-5 and V is TRBV30, with D possibly being TRBD2 (6 bases). The V end was cut by 0 bases, the J end by 5 bases, with 13 bases between. CDR3 length: 14 residues. Germline V gene sequence: CDR1 GTSNPN, CDR2 SVGIG (reference sequence). The CDR3, as DNA: TGTGCCTGGAGTGTATCTAGCGTCGTGGAGACCCAGTACTTC. Amino acid sequence: CAWSVSSVVETQYF.

This chain uses TRBV9 with TRBJ1-2; D is possibly TRBD1 (6 bases). Germline V lookup: CDR1 SGDLS, CDR2 YYNGEE. This CDR3 is built from 14 residues. The germline V and J ends were trimmed by 5 bases and 0 bases, with 11 bases remaining between them. CDR3 sequence (DNA): TGTGCCAGCAGTTTAGGACAGCCTAACTATGGCTACACCTTC. This codes for CASSLGQPNYGYTF.

The chain links TRBV7-9 to TRBJ1-1; 8 positions agree with TRBD1. The trim removed 5 bases at V and 4 bases at J, leaving 6 bases unmatched. CDR3 size: 14 residues. The germline V gene encodes CDR1 SEHNR and CDR2 FQNEAQ (reference sequence). The CDR3: CASSIGQGGTEAFF. The CDR3 bases are TGTGCCAGCAGCATTGGACAGGGAGGCACTGAAGCTTTCTTT.

The rearrangement links TRBV5-4 to TRBJ2-5; no reliable D call. The ends were cut back, 2 bases at V and 4 bases at J, with 9 bases in the middle. Germline V gene lookup returns CDR1 SGHNT and CDR2 YYREEE (reference sequence). The CDR3 runs to 13 residues. The CDR3 loop is CASSLISRETQYF. DNA of the CDR3: TGTGCCAGCAGCTTAATATCCCGAGAGACCCAGTACTTC.

The chain employs TRBV7-9 and TRBJ1-1; D is perhaps TRBD1 (5 bases). The CDR3 consists of 12 residues. Germline-derived CDR1 and CDR2 are SEHNR and FQNEAQ (reference sequence). Trimming removed 3 bases at V and 8 bases at J, with 10 bases between. CDR3 DNA: TGTGCCAGCAGCTTTACAAGGGGAGAAGCTTTCTTT. It translates to CASSFTRGEAFF.

The V gene is TRBV10-3, the J gene TRBJ1-1, with D uncertain. V lost 6 bases and J lost 8, with 13 bases in between. This CDR3 comprises 12 residues. Germline CDR1 ENHRY, CDR2 SYGVKD. CDR3 DNA sequence: TGTGCCATCAGGGGTCCCGAGGGCGAAGCTTTCTTT. Translated: CAIRGPEGEAFF.

In DNA form, the CDR3 reads TGTGCCAGCAGCCCCGGTAGCGGGGTCTCCTACGAGCAGTACTTC. This translates into CASSPGSGVSYEQYF. V usage is TRBV7-2 and J usage is TRBJ2-7, with 8 bases fitting TRBD2. J gave up 0 bases and V 5 bases, and 6 bases lay outside the gene matches. Germline V gene data show CDR1 as SGHTA and CDR2 as FQGNSA. This CDR3 has 15 residues.

This chain connects TRBV4-1 to TRBJ2-5, with 7 bases that match TRBD1. Trimming removed 4 bases from V and 5 bases from J; junction bases left unmatched: 4. The CDR3 spans 13 residues. Per the germline V gene, CDR1 is MGHRA and CDR2 is YSYEKL. DNA for the CDR3: TGCGCCAGCAGCCCGACAGGGTGGGAGACCCAGTACTTC. This gives the protein CASSPTGWETQYF.

J is TRBJ1-1 and V is TRBV6-6; TRBD1 agrees at 10 bases. CDR1 and CDR2 from the germline V gene are MNHNY and SVGAGI (reference sequence). Unmatched junction bases numbered 8, after V lost 6 bases and J lost 4 bases. This CDR3 has 15 amino acids. The CDR3 DNA reads TGTGCCAGCAGATCACCGGGACAGGGGAGCACTGAAGCTTTCTTT. It yields the protein CASRSPGQGSTEAFF.

This sequence joins TRBV28 and TRBJ1-2, with D unresolved. The CDR3 sequence is 12 residues long. In germline, CDR1 is MDHEN, CDR2 SYDVKM. Trimming stripped 3 bases from V and 4 bases from J, with 6 bases between. CDR3 protein: CASSFRLYGYTF. The DNA of the CDR3 is TGTGCCAGCAGTTTCCGTCTCTATGGCTACACCTTC.

V gene TRBV11-2 combines with J gene TRBJ2-3; maybe TRBD1 (6 bases). The V end lost 4 bases, the J end lost 2 bases, and 16 bases lay between the germline ends. Germline V gene sequence: CDR1 SGHAT, CDR2 FQNNGV. This CDR3 comprises 16 residues. The CDR3 DNA follows: TGTGCCAGCAGCTCCACGGTGACAGGACTCACAGATACGCAGTATTTT. Its translation: CASSSTVTGLTDTQYF.

The V and J genes are TRBV27 and TRBJ1-2; 7 positions match TRBD1. The CDR3 totals 14 residues. The germline V gene encodes CDR1 MNHEY and CDR2 SMNVEV (reference sequence). Unmatched junction bases numbered 7, after V lost 5 bases and J lost 4 bases. CDR3 amino acids: CASSPLGQPYGYTF. DNA for the CDR3: TGTGCCAGCAGTCCACTGGGACAGCCCTATGGCTACACCTTC.